This TCR beta chain was sequenced during a study of Ad26.COV2.S vaccination and SARS-CoV-2 variants. Turning to the study itself: In the COV1001 trial, the donor was in the Ad26.COV2.S arm. Study-wide findings and caveats: Spike-specific TCR breadth in vaccine recipients exceeded that seen in placebo recipients.

This CDR3 comprises 17 residues. Germline CDR1 SGHTA, CDR2 FQGNSA. V dropped 5 bases and J dropped 0; count of bases not matched to a gene: 10. Regarding this clone: Its antigen is currently unknown.

Generated by immunoSEQ multiplex PCR, the TCRdb table keeps only in-frame clones and is missing some. The table has roughly 250,000 clones, approximately 90% seen once. The treatment: approximately 18 received Ad26.COV2.S at low or high dose, single or two shots; roughly five received placebo; per-sample allocation not given. The investigators took samples on day 63 after the first vaccine or placebo injection. Vaccination used an Ad26 vector expressing Wuhan-strain SARS-CoV-2 spike. The sequences come from peripheral blood, collected in a trial of Ad26.COV2.S vaccine versus placebo. The sequence was collected from a person aged 18-65 years who received the Ad26.COV2.S COVID-19 vaccine or a placebo. The chain employs TRBV7-2 and TRBJ2-7; the match to TRBD1 covers 10 bases. CDR3 sequence reads: CASSPRIRDRGSYEQYF. CDR3 bases: TGTGCCAGCAGCCCTCGAATCCGGGACAGGGGCTCCTACGAGCAGTACTTC. Full variable domain (outside the CDR3, taken from reference TRBV7-2 and TRBJ2-7): GAGVSQSPSNKVTEKGKDVELRCDPISGHTALYWYRQSLGQGLEFLIYFQGNSAPDKSGLPSDRFSAERTGGSVSTLTIQRTQQEDSAVYLCASSPRIRDRGSYEQYFGPGTRLTVT.